The 15 T cell receptor beta chains below were found in one sample sequenced in a study of human T cells and chemical hapten exposure. MiXCR was run by TCRdb on the RACE reads, yielding one entry per CDR3 protein. Of around 350,000 distinct CDR3 sequences listed, approximately 5.8% are singletons. Time point given: pre-sensitization, week 0. Treatment reported: therapeutic diphenylcyclopropenone sensitization with weekly scalp DPC. Sequencing was performed on whole blood, taken in connection with sensitization to the hapten diphenylcyclopropenone (DPC). The receptors stem from a woman between 18 and 29 years old with alopecia areata. Some clones in this sample may be carry-over from other donors' samples.

This clonotype was seen a few times. The chain carries TRBV20-1 and TRBJ2-3, with 7 bases that match TRBD1. V shed 4 bases, J shed 6 bases, and the junction held 10 bases outside the gene matches. This CDR3 is 14 amino acids long. Germline V gene sequence: CDR1 DFQATT, CDR2 SNEGSKA (reference sequence). The CDR3 DNA reads TGCAGTGCTACCGGGACAGCCTTATATGATACGCAGTATTTT. Residues: CSATGTALYDTQYF.

The V gene is TRBV3-1, the J gene TRBJ1-1; D not resolved. The CDR3 spans 12 residues. Germline CDR1 and CDR2: LGHDT and YNNKEL (reference sequence). Deletions cut 0 bases from V and 3 bases from J, with 2 bases between. The CDR3 spells CASSQDHTEAFF. In nucleotides, the CDR3 is TGTGCCAGCAGCCAAGACCACACTGAAGCTTTCTTT.

In its sample, this clonotype was seen a few times. The gene calls are TRBV18 and TRBJ2-3; no definite D call. V lost 7 bases, J lost 0 bases, and 8 bases lay in between. CDR3 length: 13 residues. Germline loops: CDR1 KGHSH, CDR2 LQKENI. The CDR3 DNA follows: TGTGCCAGCTTTTTGACAAGCACAGATACGCAGTATTTT. This gives the protein CASFLTSTDTQYF.

The V call is TRBV27, the J call TRBJ1-1, with 7 positions matching TRBD1. Germline loops: CDR1 MNHEY, CDR2 SMNVEV (reference sequence). Trimming removed 6 bases from V and 0 bases from J; junction bases left unmatched: 16. The CDR3 is 18 residues long. The CDR3: CASRYHGTETNMNTEAFF. In nucleotides, the CDR3 is TGTGCCAGCAGATACCACGGGACAGAAACTAACATGAACACTGAAGCTTTCTTT.

The V and J genes are TRBV12-5 and TRBJ1-1; 9 nucleotides line up with TRBD1. Germline CDR1 is LGHNT and CDR2 is FRNRAP. The V segment lost 4 bases and the J segment 2 bases; nucleotides outside the gene matches: 2. The CDR3 sequence is 14 residues long. The CDR3 nucleotides are TGTGCTAGTGGTTCGGGACAGGGTAACACTGAAGCTTTCTTT. It encodes CASGSGQGNTEAFF.

This rearrangement joins TRBV9 to TRBJ2-3; no reliable D call. The V end was cut by 0 bases, the J end by 0 bases, with 8 bases between. Germline V CDR1 and CDR2: SGDLS, YYNGEE. The CDR3 has 15 residues. CDR3: CASSVDLQSTDTQYF. The CDR3 DNA sequence: TGTGCCAGCAGCGTAGACCTCCAAAGCACAGATACGCAGTATTTT. The full variable domain, with the rest looked up from reference TRBV9 and TRBJ2-3, is DSGVTQTPKHLITATGQRVTLRCSPRSGDLSVYWYQQSLDQGLQFLIQYYNGEERAKGNILERFSAQQFPDLHSELNLSSLELGDSALYFCASSVDLQSTDTQYFGPGTRLTVL.

V usage is TRBV6-5 and J usage is TRBJ2-3; 7 bases are shared with TRBD1. V shed 6 bases, J shed 7 bases, and the junction held 10 bases outside the gene matches. CDR1 MNHEY and CDR2 SVGAGI come from the germline V gene. CDR3 length: 14 amino acids. The CDR3 bases are TGTGCCAGCAGAGATACCGGGACAGAGAATACGCAGTATTTT. The encoded protein is CASRDTGTENTQYF.

This rearrangement joins TRBV29-1 to TRBJ2-7; perhaps TRBD1 as D (7 bases). The germline V gene encodes CDR1 SQVTM and CDR2 ANQGSEA. The CDR3 is made up of 14 amino acids. V lost 5 bases and J lost 7, with 21 bases in between. DNA for the CDR3: TGCAGCGTTCGGCGGGACAGCACCGCTGGGGAGCAGTACTTC. Translated: CSVRRDSTAGEQYF.

The J gene is TRBJ1-6, the V gene TRBV11-2, with D hard to call. The CDR3 is 13 residues long. V was clipped by 3 bases and J by 14 bases, with 14 bases between them. Germline-derived CDR1 and CDR2 are SGHAT and FQNNGV. CDR3 loop: CASSFQFSLALHF. The DNA for the CDR3 is TGTGCCAGCAGCTTTCAATTCAGTCTCGCCCTCCACTTT. The whole variable domain, filled in from reference TRBV11-2 and TRBJ1-6, reads EAGVAQSPRYKIIEKRQSVAFWCNPISGHATLYWYQQILGQGPKLLIQFQNNGVVDDSQLPKDRFSAERLKGVDSTLKIQPAKLEDSAVYLCASSFQFSLALHFGNGTRLTVT.

This clonotype has at least ten counts. The chain is built from TRBV12-3 or TRBV12-4 and TRBJ1-3; a weak D match, TRBD1 (6 bases). V was trimmed by 11 bases and J by 8 bases, leaving 19 bases between them. The CDR3 is 13 amino acids. The CDR3 is CAVPEGGRYTIYF. The CDR3 DNA reads as TGTGCCGTCCCTGAGGGGGGAAGGTACACCATATATTTT.

This clonotype was seen repeatedly, ten times or more. The chain links TRBV10-3 to TRBJ2-7; 9 nucleotides agree with TRBD1. Trimming at V came to 5 bases and at J to 0 bases, leaving 11 bases not matched to a gene. CDR3 length: 17 residues. The germline gives CDR1 ENHRY, CDR2 SYGVKD. The CDR3 sequence is CAISSPGQGKSSYEQYF. CDR3 DNA sequence: TGTGCCATCAGTTCTCCGGGACAGGGAAAATCCTCCTACGAGCAGTACTTC.

V is TRBV6-5 and J is TRBJ2-3; D is possibly TRBD2 (5 bases). The CDR3 runs to 15 residues. The germline V gene encodes CDR1 MNHEY and CDR2 SVGAGI. The V end lost 0 bases, the J end lost 5 bases, and 12 bases lay between the germline ends. This CDR3 reads CASSYSQRNLDTQYF. The CDR3 region has the DNA TGTGCCAGCAGTTACTCTCAGCGGAATCTAGATACGCAGTATTTT.

In this sample, this clonotype turned up a few times. The chain has TRBV2 and TRBJ2-1; a weak D match, TRBD1 (5 bases). The germline gives CDR1 SNHLY, CDR2 FYNNEI. The CDR3 is 13 residues long. V was trimmed by 8 bases and J by 2 bases, leaving 10 bases between them. Written as DNA, the CDR3 is TGTGCCAGCGACAGTTCGGCCTACAATGAGCAGTTCTTC. Its protein is CASDSSAYNEQFF.

The table lists this clonotype with many counts. The chain links TRBV6-6 to TRBJ1-1, with D unclear. Germline loops: CDR1 MNHNY, CDR2 SVGAGI (reference sequence). V lost 1 base and J 12 bases, leaving 9 bases between the germline ends. The CDR3 length is 11 residues. Here the CDR3 DNA reads TGTGCCAGCAGTTACTTTGAGGAGACTTTCTTT. This sequence encodes CASSYFEETFF.

This clonotype has only a few counts. The chain has TRBV10-3 and TRBJ1-4; D remains ambiguous. V lost 4 bases and J lost 5, with 8 bases in between. Germline lookup yields CDR1 ENHRY and CDR2 SYGVKD. The CDR3 is 13 amino acids. The CDR3 DNA sequence: TGTGCCATCAGTGGCCCCGGGAATGAAAAACTGTTTTTT. Its translation: CAISGPGNEKLFF.